The 6 T cell receptor beta chains given below trace back to one sample, sequenced in a study of T cell responses to AZD1222 COVID-19 vaccine. The protocol was immunoSEQ multiplex PCR, while the TCRdb copy is restricted to in-frame clones and leaves out a portion. In the table there are approximately 68,000 clones, 88% of which are singletons. The specimen was peripheral blood, collected on day 0 of AZD1222 vaccination. The origin of the receptors is an adult in good health.

The V gene is TRBV28, the J gene TRBJ1-5; possibly TRBD1 for D (6 bases). V was cut by 6 bases and J by 6 bases, with 18 bases left in between. Germline V gives CDR1 MDHEN, CDR2 SYDVKM. The CDR3 totals 15 residues. As DNA, the CDR3 is TGTGCCAGCAGCTTACCTCAGGGGATAGGTCAGCCCCAGCATTTT. It is translated as CASSLPQGIGQPQHF. The full variable domain, completed using reference TRBV28 and TRBJ1-5, is DVKVTQSSRYLVKRTGEKVFLECVQDMDHENMFWYRQDPGLGLRLIYFSYDVKMKEKGDIPEGYSVSREKKERFSLILESASTNQTSMYLCASSLPQGIGQPQHFGDGTRLSIL.

CDR3 region: CASSPGPGSPLHF. In DNA form, the CDR3 reads TGTGCCAGCAGTCCAGGGCCTGGTTCACCCCTCCACTTT. The rearrangement uses TRBV6-5 and TRBJ1-6; D possibly corresponds to TRBD1 (5 bases). V lost 5 bases and J lost 9, with 11 bases in between. Germline CDR1 is MNHEY and CDR2 is SVGAGI. The CDR3 sequence is 13 residues long.

This clone was seen only once. The chain combines TRBV19 with TRBJ2-1; possible D gene TRBD1, 5 bases. The germline V and J ends were trimmed by 3 bases and 9 bases, with 15 bases remaining between them. CDR1 and CDR2 from the germline V gene are LNHDA and SQIVND (reference sequence). The CDR3 length is 14 residues. This CDR3 reads CASSIGQGGGEQFF. The CDR3 nucleotides are TGTGCCAGTAGTATTGGGCAGGGCGGTGGTGAGCAGTTCTTC.

This clone was recorded once. The rearrangement uses TRBV27 and TRBJ2-7; D not certain. The CDR3 is 13 residues long. Germline lookup yields CDR1 MNHEY and CDR2 SMNVEV (reference sequence). V lost 6 bases and J lost 6, with 15 bases in between. The CDR3 protein is CASRRGPAAEQYF. In DNA form, the CDR3 reads TGTGCCAGCAGACGCGGACCGGCCGCCGAGCAGTACTTC.

This chain uses TRBV9 with TRBJ1-2, with 10 bases identical to TRBD1. The CDR3 loop spans 16 amino acids. The germline CDR1 and CDR2 sequences are SGDLS and YYNGEE. V shed 1 base and J 3 bases; nucleotides not matched to a gene: 6. CDR3 protein: CASSVHPTGGDYGYTF. CDR3 DNA sequence: TGTGCCAGCAGCGTACATCCGACAGGGGGCGACTATGGCTACACCTTC.

The count of this clone is one. The CDR3 sequence is CASVGQGVGNQPQHF. CDR3 sequence (DNA): TGTGCCAGCGTGGGGCAGGGGGTTGGCAATCAGCCCCAGCATTTT. This chain joins TRBV2 and TRBJ1-5; 7 positions agree with TRBD1. Per germline, CDR1 SNHLY and CDR2 FYNNEI. J was trimmed by 2 bases and V by 8 bases; bases with no gene match: 9. This CDR3 region has 15 residues.